Sequencing of this T cell receptor (beta chain) was carried out in a study of spatial heterogeneity in lung cancer. In TCRdb, the 5' RACE reads were re-called with MiXCR into one record per CDR3 protein. Among 45,000 to 55,000 distinct CDR3 sequences, approximately 12% were seen once, and the ten largest hold roughly a third. Time point given: blood at routine non-recurrence follow-up after resection. This clonotype was found many times. Trimming took 4 bases from V and 9 from J; bases not matched to a gene: 7. CDR3 length: 15 amino acids. Per germline, CDR1 MDHEN and CDR2 SYDVKM. Sequencing was performed on PBMCs, taken at follow-up. The origin of this receptor is a male donor with early-stage non-small cell lung cancer. This chain links TRBV28 with TRBJ2-1; 12 bases map to TRBD1. The CDR3 spells CASSSTGTGGGEQFF. CDR3 in DNA: TGTGCCAGCAGTTCAACCGGGACAGGGGGCGGTGAGCAGTTCTTC.